The rows below give T cell receptor beta chains drawn from one sample of a study of blood T cell repertoires in COVID-19. The assay was immunoSEQ multiplex PCR, and TCRdb's table has in-frame clones only and misses some. This table has about 85,000 clones, about 83% appearing once. Sequencing was performed on peripheral blood. These receptors all stem from a man between 60 and 75 years old with acute or convalescent COVID-19. CDR3s include the opening cysteine and the closing phenylalanine or tryptophan. The D gene is left open where the match is weak. Only some rows state a clone size, as once, few, many or a class for expanded clones.

D	J	V	size	CDR3	DNA
TRBD1	TRBJ1-5	TRBV24-1	-	CATSGQGSGNQPQHF	TGTGCCACCAGTGGACAGGGTTCGGGCAATCAGCCCCAGCATTTT
TRBD1	TRBJ1-6	TRBV27	-	CASSLGQGASPLHF	TGTGCCAGCAGTTTAGGGCAGGGGGCCTCACCCCTCCACTTT
TRBD1	TRBJ1-2	TRBV7-2	-	CASSPGQGVLNTGYTF	TGTGCCAGCAGTCCGGGACAGGGGGTGTTGAACACGGGCTACACCTTC
-	TRBJ1-3	TRBV5-1	-	CASSPLTSGNTIYF	TGCGCCAGCAGCCCTCTGACTTCTGGAAACACCATATATTTT
-	TRBJ1-2	TRBV5-1	-	CASSLAATDYGYTF	TGCGCCAGCAGCTTGGCGGCGACAGATTATGGCTACACCTTC
-	TRBJ2-7	TRBV30	-	CAWMAPDRPYEQYF	TGTGCCTGGATGGCCCCAGACAGGCCCTACGAGCAGTACTTC
-	TRBJ1-2	TRBV30	-	CAWSGTRVGGYTF	TGTGCCTGGAGTGGGACCAGGGTAGGAGGCTACACCTTC
-	TRBJ1-3	TRBV25-1	-	CASSEYSLPGYRNTIYF	TGTGCCAGCAGTGAATATTCATTGCCCGGGTATCGAAACACCATATATTTT
TRBD1	TRBJ1-1	TRBV4-3	once	CASSQDIGTGATAMNTEAFF	TGCGCCAGCAGCCAAGATATAGGGACAGGGGCAACGGCAATGAACACTGAAGCTTTCTTT
-	TRBJ1-6	TRBV30	-	CAWSDRSNSPLHF	TGTGCCTGGAGTGACAGGTCCAATTCACCCCTCCACTTT
TRBD2	TRBJ2-1	TRBV11-3	-	CASTYRGGDEQFF	TGTGCCAGCACCTACCGGGGGGGCGATGAGCAGTTCTTC
TRBD2	TRBJ2-5	TRBV7-2	-	CASSEGLAKTQETQYF	TGTGCCAGCTCCGAGGGACTAGCCAAAACCCAAGAGACCCAGTACTTC
-	TRBJ1-1	TRBV9	-	CASNGAANTEAFF	TGTGCCAGCAATGGGGCAGCGAACACTGAAGCTTTCTTT
-	TRBJ1-2	TRBV6-1	-	CASSERGGKIYGYTF	TGTGCCAGCAGTGAAAGGGGGGGGAAGATCTATGGCTACACCTTC
-	TRBJ1-6	TRBV2	-	CASSDGGSPLHF	TGTGCCAGCAGTGATGGAGGCTCACCCCTCCACTTT
TRBD1	TRBJ1-5	TRBV18	-	CASSPGTGDYQPQHF	TGTGCCAGCTCACCCGGGACAGGGGATTATCAGCCCCAGCATTTT
-	TRBJ2-7	TRBV10-1	few	CASALRSGDEQYF	TGCGCCAGCGCCCTGAGGTCAGGGGACGAGCAGTACTTC
TRBD1	TRBJ2-1	TRBV29-1	-	CSVEVGDRGRNEQFF	TGCAGCGTTGAAGTCGGGGACAGGGGTCGGAATGAGCAGTTCTTC
-	TRBJ1-1	TRBV30	-	CAWSRANTEAFF	TGTGCCTGGAGCAGGGCGAACACTGAAGCTTTCTTT
-	TRBJ2-3	TRBV4-3	-	CASSQDGLRSLTAITDTQYF	TGCGCCAGCAGCCAAGATGGGCTCCGGTCGCTCACCGCAATCACAGATACGCAGTATTTT
TRBD1	TRBJ1-2	TRBV27	-	CASSPGQGKGGMYGYTF	TGTGCCAGCAGCCCCGGACAGGGAAAGGGTGGGATGTATGGCTACACCTTC
-	TRBJ2-1	TRBV27	-	CASSLWATTSYNEQFF	TGTGCCAGCAGTTTATGGGCGACGACCTCCTACAATGAGCAGTTCTTC
-	TRBJ1-1	TRBV4-2	-	CASSQAKAGLGEAFF	TGTGCCAGCAGCCAAGCCAAGGCGGGTTTAGGTGAAGCTTTCTTT
TRBD1	TRBJ1-2	TRBV6-5	-	CASRAPDRGNYGYTF	TGTGCCAGCAGGGCCCCGGACAGGGGTAACTATGGCTACACCTTC
-	TRBJ1-2	TRBV19	-	CASSIGGDGYTF	TGTGCCAGTAGTATCGGGGGTGATGGCTACACCTTC
TRBD2	TRBJ2-1	TRBV7-2	-	CASRQRVGLAGGSAQFF	TGTGCCAGCAGACAAAGAGTTGGCCTAGCGGGGGGGTCGGCGCAGTTCTTC
-	TRBJ1-6	TRBV6-5	-	CASSYQGRGSNSPLHF	TGTGCCAGCAGTTACCAAGGGCGGGGTAGTAATTCACCCCTCCACTTT
TRBD1	TRBJ2-3	TRBV30	once	CACPPGQGASTDTQYF	TGTGCCTGCCCCCCGGGACAGGGGGCAAGCACAGATACGCAGTATTTT
-	TRBJ1-1	TRBV27	-	CASSKTGSEAFF	TGTGCCAGCAGTAAAACAGGGTCTGAAGCTTTCTTT
-	TRBJ2-5	TRBV11-3	-	CASNPGFTNQVETQYF	TGTGCCAGCAACCCAGGGTTCACAAACCAGGTAGAGACCCAGTACTTC
TRBD1	TRBJ2-2	TRBV30	once	CAWRGQGDTGELFF	TGTGCCTGGAGGGGACAGGGTGACACCGGGGAGCTGTTTTTT
-	TRBJ1-5	TRBV2	-	CASRDDRPPFAQHF	TGTGCCAGCAGAGATGACAGGCCCCCGTTTGCCCAGCATTTT
TRBD2	TRBJ2-4	TRBV2	-	CASSDTGLAGGNIQYF	TGTGCCAGCAGTGACACGGGACTAGCGGGGGGAAACATTCAGTACTTC
-	TRBJ1-1	TRBV29-1	-	CSVYMNTEAFF	TGCAGCGTTTACATGAACACTGAAGCTTTCTTT
-	TRBJ1-5	TRBV27	-	CASSPRDTQPQHF	TGTGCCAGCAGTCCTCGAGATACCCAGCCCCAGCATTTT
TRBD2	TRBJ2-7	TRBV5-4	-	CASSLAGGRVSYEQYF	TGTGCCAGCAGCTTGGCCGGGGGGAGGGTGTCCTACGAGCAGTACTTC
TRBD1	TRBJ1-4	TRBV9	-	CASSPGGPNEKLFF	TGTGCCAGCAGCCCAGGGGGTCCTAATGAAAAACTGTTTTTT
-	TRBJ2-3	TRBV19	-	CATTPVGLLDTQYF	TGTGCCACCACCCCCGTGGGGCTGTTAGATACGCAGTATTTT
TRBD2	TRBJ2-2	TRBV27	-	CASSAPRGEVNTGELFF	TGTGCCAGCAGTGCCCCCCGGGGGGAGGTGAACACCGGGGAGCTGTTTTTT
-	TRBJ1-3	TRBV12-5	-	CASGPTDNSGNTIYF	TGTGCTAGTGGACCCACCGACAACTCTGGAAACACCATATATTTT
-	TRBJ1-1	TRBV19	-	CASSMWGLNTEAFF	TGTGCCAGTAGTATGTGGGGGCTAAACACTGAAGCTTTCTTT
TRBD2	TRBJ2-3	TRBV5-1	-	CASSLELAGGTDTQYF	TGCGCCAGCAGCTTGGAACTAGCGGGGGGTACAGATACGCAGTATTTT
-	TRBJ1-6	TRBV25-1	-	CASSDTGNSPLHF	TGTGCCAGCAGTGACACAGGGAATTCACCCCTCCACTTT
TRBD1	TRBJ1-3	TRBV7-9	-	CASSRGQGEGNTIYF	TGTGCCAGCAGCCGCGGACAGGGAGAAGGAAACACCATATATTTT
TRBD1	TRBJ1-2	TRBV9	-	CASSPGQDNYGYTF	TGTGCCAGCAGCCCAGGACAGGATAACTATGGCTACACCTTC
-	TRBJ1-5	TRBV12-2	-	CASRLGETWDRGVQPQHF	TGTGCAAGTCGCTTAGGGGAGACATGGGACAGGGGGGTTCAGCCCCAGCATTTT
-	TRBJ2-3	TRBV20-1	-	CSASTSPSVTQYF	TGCAGTGCTAGTACTAGTCCCTCAGTTACGCAGTATTTT
-	TRBJ1-2	TRBV27	-	CASSFRQGGYGYTF	TGTGCCAGCAGTTTTCGGCAGGGTGGTTATGGCTACACCTTC
TRBD1	TRBJ1-4	TRBV4-3	-	CASSQTDRANEKLFF	TGCGCCAGCAGCCAGACGGACAGGGCCAATGAAAAACTGTTTTTT
TRBD1	TRBJ2-3	TRBV25-1	-	CASSVGTVLTDTQYF	TGTGCCAGCAGTGTGGGGACAGTCCTCACAGATACGCAGTATTTT
-	TRBJ1-1	TRBV4-3	few	CASSPSRGTEAFF	TGCGCCAGCAGCCCTAGCCGGGGGACTGAAGCTTTCTTT
-	TRBJ1-4	TRBV6-1	once	CASSDYFTTNEKLFF	TGTGCCAGCAGTGATTACTTTACAACTAATGAAAAACTGTTTTTT
-	TRBJ1-2	TRBV30	-	CAWSVGRVYTF	TGTGCCTGGAGTGTGGGGAGAGTCTACACCTTC